This record looks at one T cell receptor (beta chain) sequence and its context. The germline gives CDR1 LNHDA, CDR2 SQIVND (reference sequence). The CDR3 contains 17 residues. J was trimmed by 0 bases and V by 8 bases; bases with no gene match: 9. The data were obtained in a study of control samples from healthy donors and cancer patients. Some clones are missing from TCRdb's copy, which holds only in-frame ones; the method was immunoSEQ multiplex PCR. The top ten clones hold 2% to 2.5% of a sample with 150,000 to 160,000 clones, over 85% of them seen once. The sequenced sample was blood. This sequence originates from a middle-aged man in good health. The chain is built from TRBV19 and TRBJ2-6, with 8 bases matching TRBD2. The CDR3 DNA reads TGTGCCAGTTCACCCGGGAGGGTGAGCTCTGGGGCCAACGTCCTGACTTTC. Protein product: CASSPGRVSSGANVLTF.